Shown below are 12 T cell receptor beta chains from a single sample sequenced in a study of technical replicates of blood from a few donors. Clones were sequenced by immunoSEQ multiplex PCR, and TCRdb holds only the in-frame ones, with some missing. Counted here are tens of thousands of clones, 88% occurring once; the ten biggest clones make up about 4.7%. Material for sequencing was PBMCs. The receptors shown here come from a human donor in good health. Some clones in this sample may be carry-over from other donors' samples.

J is TRBJ1-2 and V is TRBV9; 9 bases are a match to TRBD1. The CDR3 length is 15 residues. The germline gives CDR1 SGDLS, CDR2 YYNGEE. V shed 0 bases and J 3 bases; nucleotides not matched to a gene: 3. The CDR3, as DNA: TGTGCCAGCAGCGTAGATACAGGGGGCCACTATGGCTACACCTTC. Translation gives CASSVDTGGHYGYTF. The whole variable domain, remainder taken from reference TRBV9 and TRBJ1-2, is DSGVTQTPKHLITATGQRVTLRCSPRSGDLSVYWYQQSLDQGLQFLIQYYNGEERAKGNILERFSAQQFPDLHSELNLSSLELGDSALYFCASSVDTGGHYGYTFGSGTRLTVV.

This chain connects TRBV4-3 to TRBJ1-2, with D hard to call. V lost 1 base to trimming and J lost 0 bases, with 12 bases between them. The CDR3 has 16 residues. Germline CDR1 reads LGHNA; CDR2 reads YSLEER. This chain's CDR3 is CASSQGLTEANYGYTF. DNA of the CDR3: TGCGCCAGCAGCCAAGGGCTGACGGAGGCTAACTATGGCTACACCTTC.

The chain couples TRBV7-7 to TRBJ1-2; the match to TRBD1 covers 7 bases. The trim removed 1 base at V and 2 bases at J, leaving 4 bases unmatched. CDR3 length: 15 residues. In germline, CDR1 is SSHAT, CDR2 FNYEAQ (reference sequence). CDR3 sequence reads: CASSLGQGPNYGYTF. For the CDR3, the DNA is TGTGCCAGCAGCTTAGGACAGGGACCCAACTATGGCTACACCTTC.

This clone is a singleton in its sample. The chain links TRBV11-1 to TRBJ2-5, with 10 bases matching TRBD2. The V gene end was trimmed by 4 bases and the J gene end by 4 bases; junction bases not matched to a gene: 6. The length of the CDR3 is 15 residues. Germline lookup yields CDR1 SGHAT and CDR2 FQDESV (reference sequence). DNA of the CDR3: TGTGCCAGCAGCTCTAGCGGGAGAGTACCAGAGACCCAGTACTTC. It encodes CASSSSGRVPETQYF.

J is TRBJ2-2 and V is TRBV5-1; 8 bases align to TRBD2. Germline CDR1 SGHRS, CDR2 YFSETQ. V trimming: 4 bases; J trimming: 1 base; junction bases outside the gene matches: 9. There are 17 residues in the CDR3. CDR3 sequence: CASSRLRSGVNTGELFF. The CDR3, as DNA: TGCGCCAGCAGCCGCCTACGTAGCGGGGTGAACACCGGGGAGCTGTTTTTT.

The chain joins TRBV7-2 to TRBJ2-5; D remains unclear. The V gene's germline CDR1 is SGHTA and CDR2 FQGNSA. The CDR3 has 13 residues. V lost 4 bases and J lost 2, with 8 bases in between. CDR3 sequence reads: CASSSIRQETQYF. Here the CDR3 DNA reads TGTGCCAGCAGCTCAATCAGACAAGAGACCCAGTACTTC.

The J gene is TRBJ1-2, the V gene TRBV14; no definite D call. The V end was cut by 4 bases, the J end by 2 bases, with 8 bases between. The CDR3 has 13 amino acids. From germline, CDR1 is SGHDN and CDR2 FVKESK. Here the CDR3 reads CASSPTVNYGYTF. Written as DNA, the CDR3 is TGTGCCAGCAGCCCCACGGTGAACTATGGCTACACCTTC.

The rearrangement links TRBV7-7 to TRBJ2-7, with TRBD2 matching over 10 bases. The CDR3 sequence is 18 residues long. The V and J ends lost 0 bases and 3 bases, in that order; junction bases with no gene match: 11. In germline, CDR1 is SSHAT, CDR2 FNYEAQ (reference sequence). CDR3 loop: CASSLAGLAAQRVYEQYF. Here the CDR3 DNA reads TGTGCCAGCAGCTTAGCCGGACTAGCGGCCCAGAGGGTCTACGAGCAGTACTTC.

V gene TRBV28 combines with J gene TRBJ1-3, with 7 bases lining up with TRBD1. Germline-derived CDR1 and CDR2 are MDHEN and SYDVKM. The J segment lost 5 bases and the V segment lost 3 bases, leaving 4 bases of the junction unmatched. CDR3 length equals 14 residues. CDR3 protein: CASSLGQRRNTIYF. The CDR3 coding sequence is TGTGCCAGCAGTTTGGGACAGCGTCGAAACACCATATATTTT.

J is TRBJ2-1 and V is TRBV7-9, with a possible D match to TRBD2 (5 bases). CDR3 size: 15 residues. Trimming removed 3 bases at V and 0 bases at J, with 9 bases between. Germline lookup yields CDR1 SEHNR and CDR2 FQNEAQ (reference sequence). The CDR3 protein is CASSLSSGSYNEQFF. The CDR3 DNA sequence: TGTGCCAGCAGCTTGTCAAGCGGCTCCTACAATGAGCAGTTCTTC.

This clone was found once. The CDR3: CASSPPGQRYEQYF. The CDR3 DNA reads as TGTGCCAGCTCACCGCCGGGACAGCGATACGAGCAGTACTTC. V usage is TRBV18 and J usage is TRBJ2-7, with TRBD1 matching 7 bases. CDR1 is KGHSH, CDR2 LQKENI, per germline. With 3 bases clipped from V and 4 bases from J, the junction kept 6 bases outside the gene matches. The CDR3 is 14 amino acids.

The table lists this clone with a few counts. This sequence joins TRBV5-4 and TRBJ2-1; D remains unclear. This CDR3 has 16 amino acids. The germline V gene encodes CDR1 SGHNT and CDR2 YYREEE (reference sequence). Trimming shortened V by 3 bases and J by 2 bases, and 15 bases separated the two germline ends. CDR3 sequence reads: CASSYATVFTYNEQFF. The CDR3 nucleotides read TGTGCCAGCAGCTACGCGACTGTATTCACCTACAATGAGCAGTTCTTC.